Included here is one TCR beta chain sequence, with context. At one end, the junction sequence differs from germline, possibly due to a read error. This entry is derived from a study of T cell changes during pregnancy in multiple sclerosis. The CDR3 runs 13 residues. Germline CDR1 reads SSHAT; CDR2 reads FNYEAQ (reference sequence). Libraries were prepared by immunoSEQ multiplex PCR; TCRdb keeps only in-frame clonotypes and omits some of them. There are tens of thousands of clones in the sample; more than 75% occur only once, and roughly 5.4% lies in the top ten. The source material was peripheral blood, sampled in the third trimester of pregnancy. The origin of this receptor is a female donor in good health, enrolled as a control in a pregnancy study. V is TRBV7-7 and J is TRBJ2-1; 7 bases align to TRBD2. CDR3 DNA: TGTGCTAGCAGCCCGGGACTAATGAATGAGCAGTTCTTC. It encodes CASSPGLMNEQFF.